This TCR beta chain was obtained from a study of neurological immune-mediated disorders. V dropped 4 bases and J dropped 4; count of bases not matched to a gene: 6. The CDR3 is 16 amino acids. This clonotype was seen a handful of times. MiXCR, run by TCRdb on the 5' RACE reads, gives a single entry per CDR3 protein. The table includes over 35,000 distinct CDR3 sequences, around 4% detected once. Sequenced sample: PBMCs. V usage is TRBV12-3 or TRBV12-4 and J usage is TRBJ2-2; 10 bases fit TRBD1. The source of this sequence is a woman aged 60-70 years with multiple sclerosis. The CDR3 reads CASSSGQGWGTGELFF. CDR3 sequence (DNA): TGTGCCAGCAGTTCGGGACAGGGGTGGGGCACCGGGGAGCTGTTTTTT.